This T cell receptor beta chain was retrieved from a study of T cell clonality in common variable immunodeficiency. Study-level findings and limits: Authors noted CVID clonality's cause needs subpopulation repertoire sequencing. Repertoire-complication correlations in CVID were limited by patient heterogeneity.

About this clone itself: Its specificity is unknown. The read terminates 3 residues before the CDR3 end, so the remaining end is supplied by the germline J gene.

Germline CDR1 and CDR2: DFQATT and SNEGSKA (reference sequence). There are 13 residues in the CDR3. Patients and controls were mostly of Caucasian heritage. Sequencing used immunoSEQ multiplex PCR; TCRdb keeps in-frame clones, though not all of them. The profile covers approximately 37,000 clones, none occurring a single time. This sequence joins TRBV20-1 and TRBJ2-3; 8 bases agree with TRBD1. Sequenced sample: peripheral blood mononuclear cells. The receptor was isolated from a person between 18 and 69 years old in good health. The sequenced part of the CDR3 DNA is TGCAGTGCTATTAGGACAGGGCTGGAGACG. Amino acid sequence: CSAIRTGLET. The CDR3, in full, reads CSAIRTGLETQYF.